Below are 11 T cell receptor beta chains sequenced from a single sample in a study of shared clonotypes between healthy human individuals. Measured with immunoSEQ multiplex PCR; TCRdb has only the in-frame clones, and not every one. The sample consists of about 470,000 clones, 79% of them appearing once. Sequenced: PBMCs. These receptor sequences come from a woman in her thirties or forties in good health. Some clones in this sample may be carry-over from other donors' samples.

This chain links TRBV5-1 with TRBJ2-1, with 8 bases lining up with TRBD1. With 4 bases clipped from V and 4 bases from J, the junction kept 10 bases outside the gene matches. Germline V lookup: CDR1 SGHRS, CDR2 YFSETQ. The CDR3 length is 16 residues. The CDR3 sequence: CASSTRQGQLYNEQFF. DNA for the CDR3: TGCGCCAGCAGCACAAGACAGGGGCAACTGTACAATGAGCAGTTCTTC.

V and J are TRBV5-4 and TRBJ2-5, with TRBD1 matching over 8 bases. The DNA end is more similar to TRBJ2-7, so the J call may be wrong. Per germline, CDR1 SGHNT and CDR2 YYREEE (reference sequence). The CDR3 is 14 amino acids. CDR3 sequence reads: CASSLGQGVNEQYF. The CDR3 DNA sequence: TGTGCCAGCAGCTTAGGACAGGGCGTCAACGAGCAGTACTTC.

The chain has TRBV5-6 and TRBJ2-5; 11 bases are a match to TRBD2. Germline trimming cut 3 bases from V and 1 base from J; bases unmatched to any gene: 5. The CDR3 is 16 amino acids. The germline gives CDR1 SGHDT, CDR2 YYEEEE. The CDR3 reads CASSWGLAESQETQYF. DNA of the CDR3: TGTGCCAGCAGCTGGGGACTAGCGGAATCCCAAGAGACCCAGTACTTC. Combining the CDR3 with reference TRBV5-6 and TRBJ2-5 gives the whole variable domain DAGVTQSPTHLIKTRGQQVTLRCSPKSGHDTVSWYQQALGQGPQFIFQYYEEEERQRGNFPDRFSGHQFPNYSSELNVNALLLGDSALYLCASSWGLAESQETQYFGPGTRLLVL.

A word on this clone: Other DNA sequences in this specimen translate into the identical CDR3. The V call is TRBV19, the J call TRBJ2-7, with D hard to call. The germline V gene has CDR1 LNHDA and CDR2 SQIVND (reference sequence). V was pared by 3 bases and J by 0 bases, with 9 bases between. The CDR3 is 14 amino acids. The chain's CDR3 is CASSMTRSSYEQYF. CDR3 nucleotide sequence: TGTGCCAGTAGTATGACCCGGAGCTCCTACGAGCAGTACTTC. Together with reference TRBV19 and TRBJ2-7, the CDR3 gives the full variable domain: DGGITQSPKYLFRKEGQNVTLSCEQNLNHDAMYWYRQDPGQGLRLIYYSQIVNDFQKGDIAEGYSVSREKKESFPLTVTSAQKNPTAFYLCASSMTRSSYEQYFGPGTRLTVT.

This clone was seen just once. Within the sample, other DNA sequences also encode this same CDR3. This rearrangement joins TRBV2 to TRBJ1-5; 9 bases line up with TRBD1. CDR3 length equals 14 residues. The V segment lost 2 bases and the J segment 5 bases; nucleotides outside the gene matches: 1. Germline V gene lookup returns CDR1 SNHLY and CDR2 FYNNEI. The CDR3 is CASSERTGDQPQHF. CDR3 nucleotides: TGTGCCAGCAGTGAACGGACAGGGGATCAGCCCCAGCATTTT. The whole variable domain, filled in from reference TRBV2 and TRBJ1-5, reads EPEVTQTPSHQVTQMGQEVILRCVPISNHLYFYWYRQILGQKVEFLVSFYNNEISEKSEIFDDQFSVERPDGSNFTLKIRSTKLEDSAMYFCASSERTGDQPQHFGDGTRLSIL.

The J gene is TRBJ1-2, the V gene TRBV27; the D gene is possibly TRBD1 (5 bases). V was pared by 4 bases and J by 4 bases, with 16 bases between. The CDR3 loop spans 15 amino acids. CDR1 and CDR2 from the germline V gene are MNHEY and SMNVEV (reference sequence). The CDR3 is CASSSTPQGGYGYTF. The CDR3 DNA is TGTGCCAGCAGTTCCACCCCCCAGGGAGGCTATGGCTACACCTTC.

The chain employs TRBV27 and TRBJ2-3; 7 bases are shared with TRBD2. V shed 6 bases and J 7 bases; nucleotides not matched to a gene: 4. Germline loops: CDR1 MNHEY, CDR2 SMNVEV (reference sequence). This CDR3 is 12 amino acids long. DNA for the CDR3: TGTGCCAGCAGGACTAGCTCCCATACGCAGTATTTT. Translated, it gives CASRTSSHTQYF.

V is TRBV29-1 and J is TRBJ2-7, with D possibly TRBD1 on 6 matching bases. The CDR3 is 16 amino acids. The ends were cut back, 0 bases at V and 0 bases at J, with 15 bases in the middle. Germline loops: CDR1 SQVTM, CDR2 ANQGSEA. This CDR3 reads CSVEDLRGMSSYEQYF. CDR3 bases: TGCAGCGTTGAAGATCTCAGGGGCATGAGCTCCTACGAGCAGTACTTC.

This clone was counted between two and nine times. The gene calls are TRBV28 and TRBJ2-7; no clear D. The CDR3 totals 15 residues. CDR1 MDHEN and CDR2 SYDVKM come from the germline V gene. V was trimmed by 4 bases and J by 3 bases, leaving 16 bases between them. The CDR3 nucleotides are TGTGCCAGCAGTTCCCCTTGGCGCGGCAACTACGAGCAGTACTTC. It translates to CASSSPWRGNYEQYF. The variable domain in full, completed from reference TRBV28 and TRBJ2-7, reads DVKVTQSSRYLVKRTGEKVFLECVQDMDHENMFWYRQDPGLGLRLIYFSYDVKMKEKGDIPEGYSVSREKKERFSLILESASTNQTSMYLCASSSPWRGNYEQYFGPGTRLTVT.

The chain carries TRBV9 and TRBJ1-1; D is unresolved. CDR3 length: 14 residues. CDR1 is SGDLS, CDR2 YYNGEE, per germline. V dropped 0 bases and J dropped 1 base, with 7 bases sitting between them. In nucleotides, the CDR3 is TGTGCCAGCAGCGTAGTGTCGGGGAACACTGAAGCTTTCTTT. It encodes CASSVVSGNTEAFF. Full variable domain (outside the CDR3, taken from reference TRBV9 and TRBJ1-1): DSGVTQTPKHLITATGQRVTLRCSPRSGDLSVYWYQQSLDQGLQFLIQYYNGEERAKGNILERFSAQQFPDLHSELNLSSLELGDSALYFCASSVVSGNTEAFFGQGTRLTVV.

In its sample, this clone was seen once. The chain recombines TRBV19 with TRBJ2-5, with 8 nucleotides matching TRBD2. The CDR3 is 15 amino acids. The germline gives CDR1 LNHDA, CDR2 SQIVND (reference sequence). Trimming took 3 bases from V and 5 from J; bases not matched to a gene: 8. The CDR3 protein is CASSMVSGSRETQYF. The CDR3 nucleotides are TGTGCCAGTAGTATGGTCAGCGGGAGTCGGGAGACCCAGTACTTC.